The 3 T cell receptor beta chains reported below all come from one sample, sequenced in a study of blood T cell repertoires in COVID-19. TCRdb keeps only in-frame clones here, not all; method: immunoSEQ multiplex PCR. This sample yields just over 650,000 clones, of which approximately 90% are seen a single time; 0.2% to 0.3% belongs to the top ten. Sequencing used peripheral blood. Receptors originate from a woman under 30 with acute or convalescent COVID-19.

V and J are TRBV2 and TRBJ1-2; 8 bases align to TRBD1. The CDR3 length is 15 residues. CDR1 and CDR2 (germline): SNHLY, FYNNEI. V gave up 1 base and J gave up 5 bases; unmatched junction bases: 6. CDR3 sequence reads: CASSEGQGIGYGYTF. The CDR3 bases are TGTGCCAGCAGTGAAGGACAGGGGATCGGGTATGGCTACACCTTC.

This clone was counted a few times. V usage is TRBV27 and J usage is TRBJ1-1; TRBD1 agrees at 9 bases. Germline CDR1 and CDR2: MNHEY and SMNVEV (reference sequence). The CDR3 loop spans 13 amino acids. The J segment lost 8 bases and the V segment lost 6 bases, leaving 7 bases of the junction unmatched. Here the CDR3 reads CASRPGQGVEAFF. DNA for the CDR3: TGTGCCAGCAGACCGGGACAGGGTGTAGAAGCTTTCTTT.

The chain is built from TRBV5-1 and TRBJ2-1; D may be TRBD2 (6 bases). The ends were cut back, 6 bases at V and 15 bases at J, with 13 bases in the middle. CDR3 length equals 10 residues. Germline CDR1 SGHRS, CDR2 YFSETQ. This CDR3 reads CASKGLLWFF. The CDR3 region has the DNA TGCGCCAGCAAGGGACTCCTCTGGTTCTTC.